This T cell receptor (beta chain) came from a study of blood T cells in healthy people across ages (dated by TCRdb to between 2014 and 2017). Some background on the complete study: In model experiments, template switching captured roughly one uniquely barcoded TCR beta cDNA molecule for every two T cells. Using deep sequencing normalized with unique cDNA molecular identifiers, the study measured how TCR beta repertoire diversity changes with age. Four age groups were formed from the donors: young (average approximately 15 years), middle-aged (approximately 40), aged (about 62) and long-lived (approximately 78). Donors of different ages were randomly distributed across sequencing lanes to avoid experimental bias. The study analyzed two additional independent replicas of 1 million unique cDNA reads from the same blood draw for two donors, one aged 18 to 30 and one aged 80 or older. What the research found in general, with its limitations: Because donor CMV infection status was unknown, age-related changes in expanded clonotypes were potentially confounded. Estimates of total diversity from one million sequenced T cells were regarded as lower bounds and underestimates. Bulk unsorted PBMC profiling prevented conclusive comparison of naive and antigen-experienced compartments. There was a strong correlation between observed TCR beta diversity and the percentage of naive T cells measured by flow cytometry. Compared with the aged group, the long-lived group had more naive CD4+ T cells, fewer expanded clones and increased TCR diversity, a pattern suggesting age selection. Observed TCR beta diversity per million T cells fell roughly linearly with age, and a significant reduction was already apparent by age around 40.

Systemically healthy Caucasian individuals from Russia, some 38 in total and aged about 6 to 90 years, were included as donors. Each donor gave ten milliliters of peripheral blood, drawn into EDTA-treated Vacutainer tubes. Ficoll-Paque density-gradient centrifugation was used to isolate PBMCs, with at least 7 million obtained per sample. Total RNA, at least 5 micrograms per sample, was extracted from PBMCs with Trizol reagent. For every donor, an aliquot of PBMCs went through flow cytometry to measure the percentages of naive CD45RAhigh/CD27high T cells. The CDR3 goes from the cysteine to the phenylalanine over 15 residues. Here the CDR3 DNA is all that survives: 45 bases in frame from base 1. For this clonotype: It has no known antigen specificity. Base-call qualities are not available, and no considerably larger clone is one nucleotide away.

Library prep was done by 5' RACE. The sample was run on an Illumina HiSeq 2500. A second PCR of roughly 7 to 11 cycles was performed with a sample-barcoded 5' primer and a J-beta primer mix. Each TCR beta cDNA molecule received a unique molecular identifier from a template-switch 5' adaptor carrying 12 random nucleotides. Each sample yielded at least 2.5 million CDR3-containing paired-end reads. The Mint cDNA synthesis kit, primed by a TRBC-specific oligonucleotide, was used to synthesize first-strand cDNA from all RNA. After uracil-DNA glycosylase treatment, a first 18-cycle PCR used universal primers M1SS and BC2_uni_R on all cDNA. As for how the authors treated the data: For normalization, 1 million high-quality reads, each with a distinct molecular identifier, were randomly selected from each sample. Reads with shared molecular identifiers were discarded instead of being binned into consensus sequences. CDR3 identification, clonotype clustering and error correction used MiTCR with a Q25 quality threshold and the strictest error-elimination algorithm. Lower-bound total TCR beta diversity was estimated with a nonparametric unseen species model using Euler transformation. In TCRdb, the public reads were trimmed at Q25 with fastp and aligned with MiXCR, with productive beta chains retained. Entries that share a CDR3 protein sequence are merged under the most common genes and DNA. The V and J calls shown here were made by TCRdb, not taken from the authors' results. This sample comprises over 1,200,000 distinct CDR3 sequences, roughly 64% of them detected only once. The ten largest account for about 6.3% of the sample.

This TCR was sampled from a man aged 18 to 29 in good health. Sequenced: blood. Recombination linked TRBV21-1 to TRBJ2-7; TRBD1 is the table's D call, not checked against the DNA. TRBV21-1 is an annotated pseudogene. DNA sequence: TGTGCCAGCAGCAACCCGGGACAGGGGCTCTACGAGCAGTACTTC. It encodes CASSNPGQGLYEQYF.